A selection of T cell receptor beta chains follows, all from one sample in a study of cytomegalovirus exposure and HLA in healthy donors. Profiling relied on immunoSEQ multiplex PCR, and the TCRdb table lists in-frame clones only, not all of them. The table includes approximately 240,000 clones, 77% detected once. Sequencing used PBMCs. All receptors come from an older woman in good health and CMV-seropositive. CDR3s include the opening cysteine and the closing phenylalanine or tryptophan. Each record gives: clone size, D gene, J gene, V gene, CDR3 length, CDR3 DNA, CDR3 protein. The D gene is left open where the match is weak. Where a row states a size, it is once, few, many or the class of an expanded clone; other rows omit it.

NA NA TRBJ1-1 TRBV29-1 13 TGCAGCGTAGCCGGACAGAGGAACACTGAAGCTTTCTTT CSVAGQRNTEAFF
few TRBD1 TRBJ2-7 TRBV28 14 TGTGCCACCAGCCTGGGACAGGGGAGGTGGGAGCAGTACTTC CATSLGQGRWEQYF
few NA TRBJ2-2 TRBV5-1 15 TGCGCCAGCAGCTTGGGAGGTAGCGGCACCGGGGAGCTGTTTTTT CASSLGGSGTGELFF
NA NA TRBJ1-2 TRBV5-4 14 TGTGCCAGCAGCTTGGCTGGTCAGGGTAATGGCTACACCTTC CASSLAGQGNGYTF
NA TRBD1 TRBJ1-4 TRBV5-1 15 TGCGCCAGCAGCTTGACAGGGGATATTAATGAAAAACTGTTTTTT CASSLTGDINEKLFF
NA NA TRBJ2-1 TRBV7-9 17 TGTTCCAGCAGCTCCCGCCGCGGGTCCAGCTCCTACAATGAGCAGTTCTTC CSSSSRRGSSSYNEQFF
few NA TRBJ1-5 TRBV7-2 13 TGTGCCAGCAGCTTAGAGCAAAATCAGCCCCAGCATTTT CASSLEQNQPQHF
NA TRBD1 TRBJ1-1 TRBV6-5 16 TGTGCCAGCAGTTACTCGACAGGGGAGGTTGCAACTGAAGCTTTCTTT CASSYSTGEVATEAFF
NA NA TRBJ2-7 TRBV4-3 13 TGCGCCAGCAGCCAAGCTGAGAGGCGCGAGCAGTACTTC CASSQAERREQYF
few NA TRBJ1-5 TRBV2 18 TGTGCCAGCAGTGAAGAGGCCAGGGGTTGGGACAGCAATCAGCCCCAGCATTTT CASSEEARGWDSNQPQHF
NA NA TRBJ2-3 TRBV27 14 TGTGCCAGCAGTTCGGAGAGACCCGCAGATACGCAGTATTTT CASSSERPADTQYF
NA NA TRBJ1-2 TRBV18 15 TGTGCCAGCTCAACAGGGCTGGGATCTGGCTATGGCTACACCTTC CASSTGLGSGYGYTF
NA TRBD1 TRBJ1-1 TRBV5-4 16 TGTGCCAGCAGCCAAACAGGGGGCGGCTTGGGGCTTGAAGCTTTCTTT CASSQTGGGLGLEAFF